This T cell receptor (beta chain) derives from a study of blood T cells in healthy people across ages (dated by TCRdb to the mid-2010s). With respect to the entire study: In model experiments, roughly one uniquely barcoded TCR beta cDNA molecule per two T cells was captured by template switching. The donors were split into four age groups: young (average approximately 16 years), middle-aged (about 40), aged (62) and long-lived (under 85). The study analyzed two additional independent replicas of 1 million unique cDNA reads from the same blood draw for two donors, one aged 18 to 30 and one aged 80 or older. To track age-related changes in TCR beta repertoire diversity, the study relied on deep sequencing normalized with unique cDNA molecular identifiers. To avoid experimental bias, donors of different ages were distributed randomly across sequencing lanes.

What the research found in general, with its limitations: Total diversity estimates from one million sequenced T cells were considered lower bounds and underestimates. A strong correlation was found between observed TCR beta diversity and the percentage of naive T cells measured by flow cytometry. Observed TCR beta diversity per million T cells fell roughly linearly with age, and a significant reduction was already apparent by age roughly 40. Compared with the aged group, more naive CD4+ T cells, fewer expanded clones and increased TCR diversity were shown by the long-lived group, suggesting age selection. Bulk unsorted PBMC profiling prevented conclusive comparison of naive and antigen-experienced compartments. Donor CMV infection status was unknown, potentially confounding age-related changes in expanded clonotypes.

Library preparation was by 5' RACE. This sample was sequenced with an Illumina HiSeq 2500. A second roughly 6 to 11 cycle PCR used a sample-barcoded 5' primer and a J-beta primer mix. A unique molecular identifier was introduced onto each TCR beta cDNA molecule by a template-switch 5' adaptor carrying 12 random nucleotides. At least 2.5 million CDR3-containing paired-end reads were obtained from each sample. First-strand cDNA was synthesized from all RNA with the Mint cDNA synthesis kit, primed by a TRBC-specific oligonucleotide. Following uracil-DNA glycosylase treatment, all cDNA underwent a first 18-cycle PCR with the universal primers M1SS and BC2_uni_R. The original methods were these. Normalization of each sample was performed by random selection of 1 million high-quality reads, each carrying a distinct molecular identifier. Reads with shared molecular identifiers were discarded instead of being binned into consensus sequences. MiTCR, with a Q25 quality threshold and the strictest error-elimination algorithm, was used for CDR3 identification, clonotype clustering and error correction. A nonparametric unseen species model with Euler transformation was used to estimate a lower bound on total TCR beta diversity. TCRdb reran the public reads through fastp at Q25 and MiXCR, keeping productive beta chains. Each entry is one CDR3 protein sequence, shown with its most common DNA and genes. These V and J calls rely on TCRdb rather than the paper's analysis. The sample table contains about 680,000 distinct CDR3 sequences; only one count was recorded for 49% of them. The top ten clonotypes cover roughly 34% of the sample.

As regards this clonotype: The target of this receptor is not known. No much larger clone exists at a distance of one base, and base qualities are not known.

Spanning cysteine to phenylalanine, the CDR3 consists of 15 amino acids. CDR3 DNA is the only sequence kept; it has 45 bases, read in frame from the first base. CDR1 and CDR2 (MDHEN, SYDVKM) derive from the germline V gene. A distance of 15 bases separates the germline ends of V and J, which lose 4 bases and 2 bases respectively. Donors were 39 systemically healthy Caucasian individuals from Russia aged roughly 6 to 100 years. Each donor gave 8.5 to 10 milliliters of peripheral blood, collected into EDTA-treated Vacutainer tubes. Ficoll-Paque density-gradient centrifugation was used to isolate PBMCs, with at least 6 million per sample. Trizol reagent was used to extract total RNA from the PBMCs, yielding at least 5 micrograms per sample. Naive CD45RAhigh/CD27high T cell percentages were measured by flow cytometry on a PBMC aliquot from every donor.

The V and J segments used are TRBV28 and TRBJ2-7; the D gene lacks a confident call. What was sequenced was blood. The source is a woman aged 60-70 years in good health. The sequenced DNA: TGTGCCAGCAGTTCACCGGGTGGGCCTACCTACGAGCAGTACTTC. It translates as CASSSPGGPTYEQYF.